Following are 23 T cell receptor beta chains from one sample sequenced in a study of cytomegalovirus exposure and HLA in healthy donors. Vbeta (60) and Jbeta (13) primers were used in the PCR. The assay was immunoSEQ multiplex PCR, and TCRdb's table has in-frame clones only and misses some. The listing contains more than 90,000 clones. The sample comprised PBMCs. The receptor source for this set is a man in his thirties or forties in good health and CMV-seronegative.

CDR3 sequence reads: CASSEHAENYGYTF. DNA of the CDR3: TGTGCCAGCAGTGAACATGCGGAGAACTATGGCTACACCTTC. The J gene is TRBJ1-2, the V gene TRBV6-4; D is unresolved. Germline V gene sequence: CDR1 MRHNA, CDR2 SNTAGT. Trimming stripped 3 bases from V and 2 bases from J, with 10 bases between. This CDR3 spans 14 amino acids.

CDR3 loop: CASSQPQGSVGELFF. The CDR3 bases are TGTGCCAGCAGCCAACCCCAGGGGTCGGTCGGGGAGCTGTTTTTT. The chain uses TRBV7-6 and TRBJ2-2, with D perhaps TRBD1 (6 bases). CDR1 and CDR2 from the germline V gene are SGHVS and FNYEAQ. This CDR3 has 15 amino acids. Trimming cost V 5 bases and J 7 bases, with 17 bases left between them.

V and J are TRBV5-1 and TRBJ2-5; TRBD2 aligns across 10 bases. With the DNA end fitting TRBJ2-7 better, the J assignment may be wrong. CDR1 and CDR2 (germline): SGHRS, YFSETQ. The length of the CDR3 is 15 residues. CDR3 nucleotides: TGCGCCAGCAGCTTGGGTTCAGCGGGGGGGTACGAGCAGTACTTC. Protein: CASSLGSAGGYEQYF.

The chain combines TRBV27 with TRBJ2-7, with a possible D match to TRBD2 (7 bases). CDR1 is MNHEY, CDR2 SMNVEV, per germline (reference sequence). This CDR3 is 16 amino acids long. The V end lost 5 bases, the J end lost 3 bases, and 20 bases lay between the germline ends. The CDR3 sequence: CASSPSRGQRIYEQYF. The DNA of the CDR3 is TGTGCCAGCAGTCCCTCGCGGGGGCAAAGGATCTACGAGCAGTACTTC.

The genes are TRBV7-6 and TRBJ1-6, with a possible D match to TRBD1 (5 bases). V was pared by 1 base and J by 0 bases, with 16 bases between. Germline CDR1 reads SGHVS; CDR2 reads FNYEAQ. The CDR3 is 19 amino acids. The CDR3 bases are TGTGCCAGCAGCTTAGTATTAGCCATCGGGGGCTCCTATAATTCACCCCTCCACTTT. Its translation is CASSLVLAIGGSYNSPLHF.

The V gene is TRBV7-2, the J gene TRBJ2-7; 7 positions agree with TRBD2. V shed 2 bases, J shed 2 bases, and the junction held 6 bases outside the gene matches. CDR1 and CDR2 from the germline V gene are SGHTA and FQGNSA. The CDR3 consists of 15 residues. In DNA, the CDR3 is TGTGCCAGCAGCTTAAATCCTAGCGGACCCTACGAGCAGTACTTC. It translates to CASSLNPSGPYEQYF.

This sequence joins TRBV27 and TRBJ2-7; 7 bases match TRBD1. V shed 5 bases and J 2 bases; nucleotides not matched to a gene: 6. CDR1 is MNHEY, CDR2 SMNVEV, per germline (reference sequence). This CDR3 is built from 14 residues. The CDR3 here is CASSTGTAPYEQYF. The CDR3 nucleotides read TGTGCCAGCAGTACCGGGACAGCCCCCTACGAGCAGTACTTC.

This chain uses TRBV30 with TRBJ1-1; D call uncertain. The CDR3 runs 13 residues. From germline, CDR1 is GTSNPN and CDR2 SVGIG (reference sequence). V gave up 0 bases and J gave up 8 bases, with 13 bases separating them. The CDR3 region is CAWSVGYGVEAFF. The CDR3 DNA sequence: TGTGCCTGGAGTGTAGGTTACGGAGTAGAAGCTTTCTTT.

The rearrangement joins TRBV7-3 to TRBJ2-3; TRBD1 is a possible D gene (7 bases). The CDR3 has 15 amino acids. From germline, CDR1 is SGHTA and CDR2 FQGTGA. V was shortened by 5 bases and J by 5 bases, with 17 bases between the two germline ends. The CDR3 DNA is TGTGCCAGCAGCAAGACAGGGTGGGGGGAAGATACGCAGTATTTT. Translation gives CASSKTGWGEDTQYF.

This sequence joins TRBV6-4 and TRBJ2-3; D is perhaps TRBD1 (6 bases). CDR1 and CDR2 from the germline V gene are MRHNA and SNTAGT. V was clipped by 3 bases and J by 1 base, with 11 bases between them. CDR3 length: 15 residues. CDR3 sequence (DNA): TGTGCCAGCAGTGAGGGGGCGGTGGGCACAGATACGCAGTATTTT. As protein: CASSEGAVGTDTQYF.

V gene TRBV10-3 combines with J gene TRBJ2-1; 7 bases map to TRBD2. The V gene end was trimmed by 4 bases and the J gene end by 5 bases; junction bases not matched to a gene: 5. Germline CDR1 reads ENHRY; CDR2 reads SYGVKD. This CDR3 contains 14 residues. The CDR3 nucleotides are TGTGCCATCAGTGCGGCGGGGGTGGACAATGAGCAGTTCTTC. Amino acids: CAISAAGVDNEQFF.

The chain combines TRBV5-1 with TRBJ1-6; 8 bases map to TRBD1. The length of the CDR3 is 13 residues. Germline CDR1 is SGHRS and CDR2 is YFSETQ. The V and J ends lost 6 bases and 9 bases, in that order; junction bases with no gene match: 5. CDR3 nucleotide sequence: TGCGCCAGCAAGCTACAGGGGGGTTCACCCCTCCACTTT. This encodes CASKLQGGSPLHF. Full variable domain (remainder filled in from reference TRBV5-1 and TRBJ1-6): KAGVTQTPRYLIKTRGQQVTLSCSPISGHRSVSWYQQTPGQGLQFLFEYFSETQRNKGNFPGRFSGRQFSNSRSEMNVSTLELGDSALYLCASKLQGGSPLHFGNGTRLTVT.

The CDR3, as DNA: TGTGCCAGCAGCTTACTAGCGGGGACCAGTGAGCAGTTCTTC. Its translation is CASSLLAGTSEQFF. V and J are TRBV7-9 and TRBJ2-1, with TRBD2 identical over 9 bases. The CDR3 extends over 14 amino acids. The germline V gene encodes CDR1 SEHNR and CDR2 FQNEAQ (reference sequence). V lost 2 bases to trimming and J lost 9 bases; unmatched junction nucleotides: 5.

V and J are TRBV9 and TRBJ1-6; no definite D call. CDR1 is SGDLS, CDR2 YYNGEE, per germline. V lost 0 bases, J lost 8 bases, and 18 bases lay in between. This CDR3 has 17 amino acids. CDR3 bases: TGTGCCAGCAGCGTAGGGCGGGGAACAAAGTGGGATTCACCCCTCCACTTT. Its protein is CASSVGRGTKWDSPLHF.

This chain links TRBV7-8 with TRBJ2-4; 9 nucleotides align to TRBD1. The CDR3 extends over 12 amino acids. Germline assignment: CDR1 SGHVS and CDR2 FQNEAQ. After removal of 3 bases from V and 15 bases from J, the junction contained 6 bases not matched to a gene. CDR3 residues: CASSLDRGISYF. In DNA, the CDR3 is TGTGCCAGCAGCTTGGACAGGGGAATTTCGTACTTC.

This chain connects TRBV30 to TRBJ2-3, with 10 bases lining up with TRBD2. After removal of 2 bases from V and 5 bases from J, the junction contained 4 bases not matched to a gene. The CDR3 length is 14 residues. From germline, CDR1 is GTSNPN and CDR2 SVGIG (reference sequence). The CDR3 DNA follows: TGTGCCTGGAGTCAGCGGGGGGGCCAAGATACGCAGTATTTT. Translation gives CAWSQRGGQDTQYF.

The chain is built from TRBV6-5 and TRBJ2-7, with TRBD2 matching over 10 bases. The V and J ends lost 6 bases and 2 bases, in that order; junction bases with no gene match: 7. CDR3 length equals 15 residues. The germline CDR1 and CDR2 sequences are MNHEY and SVGAGI. The DNA of the CDR3 is TGTGCCAGCAGCCCATGGACTAGCGGACCCTACGAGCAGTACTTC. Protein product: CASSPWTSGPYEQYF.

V is TRBV19 and J is TRBJ2-3, with 8 bases matching TRBD2. V shed 7 bases and J 4 bases; nucleotides not matched to a gene: 4. CDR3 size: 13 residues. The germline CDR1 and CDR2 sequences are LNHDA and SQIVND (reference sequence). This chain's CDR3 is CASNRGGADTQYF. CDR3 nucleotides: TGTGCCAGTAACCGGGGGGGGGCAGATACGCAGTATTTT. The variable domain in full, with the rest retrieved from reference TRBV19 and TRBJ2-3, is DGGITQSPKYLFRKEGQNVTLSCEQNLNHDAMYWYRQDPGQGLRLIYYSQIVNDFQKGDIAEGYSVSREKKESFPLTVTSAQKNPTAFYLCASNRGGADTQYFGPGTRLTVL.

The J gene is TRBJ2-7, the V gene TRBV28; the D gene is possibly TRBD1 (6 bases). The germline V gene has CDR1 MDHEN and CDR2 SYDVKM. The germline V and J ends were trimmed by 6 bases and 4 bases, with 28 bases remaining between them. This CDR3 comprises 18 residues. CDR3 loop: CASSRRGQFPKLAYEQYF. The DNA for the CDR3 is TGTGCCAGCAGCCGACGTGGACAGTTCCCCAAACTTGCTTACGAGCAGTACTTC.

The genes are TRBV7-9 and TRBJ1-5; D call uncertain. The CDR3 totals 13 residues. Germline CDR1 and CDR2: SEHNR and FQNEAQ (reference sequence). V was shortened by 6 bases and J by 0 bases, with 6 bases between the two germline ends. The CDR3 sequence: CASRNSSNQPQHF. The CDR3 bases are TGTGCCAGCAGGAACAGTAGCAATCAGCCCCAGCATTTT.

This chain links TRBV19 with TRBJ2-1, with 8 nucleotides matching TRBD1. The CDR3 consists of 15 residues. Losses at the gene ends were 3 bases for V and 7 bases for J; bases not matched to a gene: 8. In germline, CDR1 is LNHDA, CDR2 SQIVND (reference sequence). In DNA, the CDR3 is TGTGCCAGTAGTATCTGGGGACAGGCGGGAAATGAGCAGTTCTTC. This encodes CASSIWGQAGNEQFF.

V and J are TRBV6-1 and TRBJ1-2; 8 nucleotides agree with TRBD1. The V segment lost 7 bases and the J segment 3 bases; nucleotides outside the gene matches: 7. CDR3 length: 14 residues. The germline CDR1 and CDR2 sequences are MNHNS and SASEGT. The CDR3, as DNA: TGTGCCAGCATCCGGGACAGGTCGGACTATGGCTACACCTTC. It translates to CASIRDRSDYGYTF.

The chain recombines TRBV7-2 with TRBJ2-1; D ambiguous. Deletions cut 0 bases from V and 15 bases from J, with 15 bases between. CDR1 is SGHTA, CDR2 FQGNSA, per germline. The CDR3 is 13 amino acids. The CDR3 spells CASSLALGSHPFF. For the CDR3, the DNA is TGTGCCAGCAGCTTAGCGCTTGGTAGTCATCCGTTCTTC.